What follows describes a single TCR beta chain. The authors' processing: Estimated nucleated cell counts came from reference gene primer amplification. The assay was immunoSEQ multiplex PCR, and TCRdb's table has in-frame clones only and misses some. D and trimming come from the DNA, and the V and J calls and clone size come from that table. This table has roughly 110,000 clones, over 80% appearing once. The source of the sample is a study of blood T cell repertoires in COVID-19. Across the whole study: Samples came from the United States, Italy and Spain, spanning acute and convalescent COVID-19. PBMCs, B-cell-depleted T cells, or T cells provided the cDNA or gDNA that made up the material.

CDR3 size: 17 residues. Germline V CDR1 and CDR2: SGHDT, YYEEEE. The junction had 13 bases not matched to a gene; V was cut back by 6 bases and J by 4 bases. The specimen was peripheral blood. The receptor was derived from a woman aged 70-85 years with acute or convalescent COVID-19. The rearrangement uses TRBV5-6 and TRBJ2-5; 12 nucleotides line up with TRBD2. The CDR3 is CASIEMTSGSLVETQYF. The CDR3 nucleotides are TGTGCCAGCATTGAGATGACTAGCGGGAGTCTGGTAGAGACCCAGTACTTC.